The 30 T cell receptor beta chains below were found in one sample sequenced in a study of shared clonotypes between healthy human individuals. Only in-frame clones appear in the TCRdb table, and some are missing; sequencing was by immunoSEQ multiplex PCR. Among about 2 million clones listed, about 95% were seen once. Naive CD8 cells lacked CD45RO, underwent positive selection for CCR7 and left out terminally differentiated effector memory CD45RA+ cells. The sequenced sample was naive CD8+ T cells sorted from blood. Receptors originate from a young man in good health.

The J gene is TRBJ1-1, the V gene TRBV30, with a weak D call TRBD1 (5 bases). The CDR3 is made up of 15 amino acids. Trimming took 2 bases from V and 1 from J, leaving 14 bases between them. Germline V gene sequence: CDR1 GTSNPN, CDR2 SVGIG (reference sequence). The CDR3 DNA reads as TGTGCCTGGAGTTTCGAAGCGGGGGGGAACACTGAAGCTTTCTTT. Translated: CAWSFEAGGNTEAFF.

The chain employs TRBV19 and TRBJ2-7; perhaps TRBD1 as D (5 bases). Between the trimmed V and J ends, which lost 6 bases and 1 base, there was a span of 16 bases. Germline-derived CDR1 and CDR2 are LNHDA and SQIVND (reference sequence). The CDR3 contains 15 residues. DNA for the CDR3: TGTGCCAGTAGCCCGTCGCCAGGGAAATCCTACGAGCAGTACTTC. Its protein is CASSPSPGKSYEQYF.

V gene TRBV7-9 combines with J gene TRBJ2-3; 8 positions match TRBD2. The CDR3 consists of 16 residues. V trimming: 7 bases; J trimming: 6 bases; junction bases outside the gene matches: 15. Germline loops: CDR1 SEHNR, CDR2 FQNEAQ (reference sequence). The CDR3 loop reads CASISYVRGGFDTQYF. CDR3 DNA sequence: TGTGCCAGCATTAGCTACGTCCGGGGGGGCTTTGATACGCAGTATTTT. Full variable domain (outside the CDR3, taken from reference TRBV7-9 and TRBJ2-3): DTGVSQNPRHKITKRGQNVTFRCDPISEHNRLYWYRQTLGQGPEFLTYFQNEAQLEKSRLLSDRFSAERPKGSFSTLEIQRTEQGDSAMYLCASISYVRGGFDTQYFGPGTRLTVL.

This chain connects TRBV4-1 to TRBJ2-3; TRBD2 agrees at 7 bases. V lost 4 bases to trimming and J lost 5 bases; unmatched junction nucleotides: 9. The CDR3 runs to 15 residues. Per germline, CDR1 MGHRA and CDR2 YSYEKL. The DNA of the CDR3 is TGCGCCAGCAGCCTAACGATGGGGGGGGGAGATACGCAGTATTTT. It is translated as CASSLTMGGGDTQYF.

V gene TRBV25-1 combines with J gene TRBJ2-1; D perhaps matches TRBD1 (6 bases). CDR3 size: 13 residues. V was cut by 0 bases and J by 9 bases, with 9 bases left in between. Germline lookup yields CDR1 MGHDK and CDR2 SYGVNS. Here the CDR3 DNA reads TGTGCCAGCAGTGAATACCGGACAGCTGAGCAGTTCTTC. Protein sequence: CASSEYRTAEQFF.

The genes are TRBV4-1 and TRBJ2-7; D possibly corresponds to TRBD2 (5 bases). V was shortened by 4 bases and J by 2 bases, with 18 bases between the two germline ends. The CDR3 totals 16 residues. The germline CDR1 and CDR2 sequences are MGHRA and YSYEKL. CDR3 amino acids: CASSPDIVEGTYEQYF. The CDR3 bases are TGCGCCAGCAGCCCCGATATAGTTGAGGGTACCTACGAGCAGTACTTC.

The CDR3 DNA follows: TGTGCCAGCCGGTCCTCGGAGACCCAGTACTTC. Residues: CASRSSETQYF. The V and J genes are TRBV27 and TRBJ2-5; no reliable D call. The CDR3 has 11 amino acids. V lost 8 bases to trimming and J lost 5 bases, with 9 bases between them. Looked up from germline, CDR1 is MNHEY and CDR2 is SMNVEV (reference sequence).

The chain has TRBV29-1 and TRBJ2-3; 10 bases match TRBD2. Germline lookup yields CDR1 SQVTM and CDR2 ANQGSEA. The CDR3 totals 16 residues. Trimming at V came to 1 base and at J to 6 bases, leaving 10 bases not matched to a gene. The CDR3 sequence is CSVEGYSGGTADTQYF. The CDR3 DNA follows: TGCAGCGTTGAAGGATATAGCGGGGGGACCGCGGATACGCAGTATTTT.

The chain is built from TRBV5-6 and TRBJ2-2, with 11 positions matching TRBD2. Germline lookup yields CDR1 SGHDT and CDR2 YYEEEE. V lost 4 bases to trimming and J lost 1 base; unmatched junction nucleotides: 12. CDR3 size: 19 residues. The CDR3 reads CASSLLTSGVFLNTGELFF. DNA for the CDR3: TGTGCCAGCAGCCTTTTGACTAGCGGGGTTTTTTTGAACACCGGGGAGCTGTTTTTT.

This rearrangement joins TRBV7-6 to TRBJ1-1; D gene unclear. The germline V gene encodes CDR1 SGHVS and CDR2 FNYEAQ. This CDR3 contains 15 residues. V shed 3 bases and J shed 0 bases, with 11 bases lying between them. Here the CDR3 reads CASSLGSGMNTEAFF. CDR3 nucleotides: TGTGCCAGCAGCTTGGGTTCGGGGATGAACACTGAAGCTTTCTTT.

The chain couples TRBV7-2 to TRBJ2-3; D is ambiguous. The CDR3 sequence is 12 residues long. Germline values: CDR1 SGHTA, CDR2 FQGNSA. With 5 bases removed from V and 9 bases from J, the gap between germline ends came to 12 bases. CDR3 sequence reads: CASSQGSGTQYF. CDR3 coding DNA: TGTGCCAGCAGCCAAGGTAGTGGGACGCAGTATTTT.

As to this clone: Other DNA sequences in the sample encode the same CDR3. The gene calls are TRBV13 and TRBJ2-1; D is undetermined. Germline CDR1 and CDR2: PRHDT and FYEKMQ (reference sequence). This CDR3 comprises 12 residues. Trimming pared 1 base from V and 7 bases from J, leaving 5 bases between. CDR3 in DNA: TGTGCCAGCAGCTTAGCTGCAAATGAGCAGTTCTTC. It translates to CASSLAANEQFF.

The chain carries TRBV29-1 and TRBJ1-1, with D maybe TRBD1 (6 bases). Trimming shortened V by 7 bases and J by 7 bases, and 19 bases separated the two germline ends. This CDR3 has 13 residues. In germline, CDR1 is SQVTM, CDR2 ANQGSEA. CDR3 amino acids: CSANLDSQDEAFF. For the CDR3, the DNA is TGCAGCGCGAACTTGGACAGTCAAGATGAAGCTTTCTTT.

The V and J genes are TRBV9 and TRBJ2-5; no firm D call. V shed 4 bases and J shed 7 bases, with 11 bases lying between them. CDR3 length: 12 residues. The germline V gene encodes CDR1 SGDLS and CDR2 YYNGEE. As DNA, the CDR3 is TGTGCCAGCAGCCCCTCGGAAGGGACCCAGTACTTC. It encodes CASSPSEGTQYF.

The rearrangement joins TRBV27 to TRBJ2-7; TRBD1 might be the D (5 bases). Trimming cost V 4 bases and J 2 bases, with 12 bases left between them. This CDR3 region has 14 residues. Per the germline V gene, CDR1 is MNHEY and CDR2 is SMNVEV (reference sequence). CDR3 amino acids: CASSSVAGPYEQYF. CDR3 sequence (DNA): TGTGCCAGCAGTTCAGTGGCAGGGCCCTACGAGCAGTACTTC.

In this sample, this clone turned up once. The chain combines TRBV11-2 with TRBJ2-3; TRBD1 agrees at 9 bases. Germline trimming cut 6 bases from V and 7 bases from J; bases unmatched to any gene: 11. This CDR3 comprises 15 residues. The germline V gene encodes CDR1 SGHAT and CDR2 FQNNGV. CDR3 protein: CASSSRDRDGYTQYF. In nucleotides, the CDR3 is TGTGCCAGCAGTTCCCGGGACAGGGATGGATATACGCAGTATTTT.

This clone was observed a single time. The chain couples TRBV7-9 to TRBJ2-7; unclear D gene. CDR3 length: 12 amino acids. The V and J ends lost 3 bases and 0 bases respectively, with 3 bases between them. Germline V gives CDR1 SEHNR, CDR2 FQNEAQ (reference sequence). CDR3 sequence reads: CASSFNSYEQYF. The DNA for the CDR3 is TGTGCCAGCAGCTTTAACTCCTACGAGCAGTACTTC. The full variable domain, rest sourced from reference TRBV7-9 and TRBJ2-7, is DTGVSQNPRHKITKRGQNVTFRCDPISEHNRLYWYRQTLGQGPEFLTYFQNEAQLEKSRLLSDRFSAERPKGSFSTLEIQRTEQGDSAMYLCASSFNSYEQYFGPGTRLTVT.

The V call is TRBV6-6, the J call TRBJ2-2; no clear D. The CDR3 extends over 16 amino acids. Trimming cost V 2 bases and J 4 bases, with 14 bases left between them. Germline-derived CDR1 and CDR2 are MNHNY and SVGAGI (reference sequence). The chain's CDR3 is CASSYPPTWVTGELFF. The CDR3, as DNA: TGTGCCAGCAGTTACCCTCCGACGTGGGTCACCGGGGAGCTGTTTTTT.

This rearrangement joins TRBV18 to TRBJ2-2; no clear D. The CDR3 has 14 residues. Trimming pared 0 bases from V and 3 bases from J, leaving 5 bases between. Germline V CDR1 and CDR2: KGHSH, LQKENI. The DNA of the CDR3 is TGTGCCAGCTCACCACCTACGGACACCGGGGAGCTGTTTTTT. Its translation: CASSPPTDTGELFF. The complete variable domain, with remaining parts taken from reference TRBV18 and TRBJ2-2, reads NAGVMQNPRHLVRRRGQEARLRCSPMKGHSHVYWYRQLPEEGLKFMVYLQKENIIDESGMPKERFSAEFPKEGPSILRIQQVVRGDSAAYFCASSPPTDTGELFFGEGSRLTVL.

This clone was seen only a few times. The V gene is TRBV7-9, the J gene TRBJ1-1, with D unresolved. The CDR3 loop spans 13 amino acids. Trimming stripped 5 bases from V and 6 bases from J, with 13 bases between. From germline, CDR1 is SEHNR and CDR2 FQNEAQ (reference sequence). Here the CDR3 DNA reads TGTGCCAGCAGCGCTACTTTGGACGCTGAAGCTTTCTTT. Protein: CASSATLDAEAFF. Based on the CDR3 plus reference TRBV7-9 and TRBJ1-1, the full variable domain is DTGVSQNPRHKITKRGQNVTFRCDPISEHNRLYWYRQTLGQGPEFLTYFQNEAQLEKSRLLSDRFSAERPKGSFSTLEIQRTEQGDSAMYLCASSATLDAEAFFGQGTRLTVV.

The V call is TRBV15, the J call TRBJ1-3, with D tentatively TRBD1 (5 bases). Germline assignment: CDR1 LNHNV and CDR2 YYDKDF (reference sequence). The CDR3 runs to 19 residues. V lost 0 bases and J 4 bases, leaving 22 bases between the germline ends. The CDR3 sequence is CATSRDSPWGGSSGNTIYF. CDR3 in DNA: TGTGCCACCAGCAGAGATTCCCCCTGGGGGGGGAGCTCGGGAAACACCATATATTTT. Full variable domain (rest looked up from reference TRBV15 and TRBJ1-3): DAMVIQNPRYQVTQFGKPVTLSCSQTLNHNVMYWYQQKSSQAPKLLFHYYDKDFNNEADTPDNFQSRRPNTSFCFLDIRSPGLGDTAMYLCATSRDSPWGGSSGNTIYFGEGSWLTVV.

The chain recombines TRBV6-6 with TRBJ1-4; D gene ambiguous. Germline CDR1 is MNHNY and CDR2 is SVGAGI (reference sequence). Between the trimmed V and J ends, which lost 0 bases and 8 bases, there was a span of 4 bases. This CDR3 contains 12 residues. The CDR3 sequence is CASSYSQEKLFF. The CDR3 DNA is TGTGCCAGCAGTTACTCGCAAGAAAAACTGTTTTTT.

J is TRBJ2-7 and V is TRBV7-9; tentative D call: TRBD2 (5 bases). CDR1 is SEHNR and CDR2 is FQNEAQ in the germline V gene (reference sequence). V lost 5 bases to trimming and J lost 5 bases, with 19 bases between them. The CDR3 runs to 15 residues. This CDR3 is CASSLPEGSKDEQYF. CDR3 nucleotide sequence: TGTGCCAGCAGCCTGCCCGAGGGATCGAAGGACGAGCAGTACTTC.

The rearrangement uses TRBV7-3 and TRBJ2-3, with unresolved D. Trimming removed 5 bases at V and 4 bases at J, with 13 bases between. CDR1 and CDR2 from the germline V gene are SGHTA and FQGTGA. The CDR3 runs to 14 residues. DNA for the CDR3: TGTGCCAGCAGCCTCGGATGGGCGGCAGATACGCAGTATTTT. It is translated as CASSLGWAADTQYF.

V and J are TRBV4-3 and TRBJ1-2, with a possible D match to TRBD1 (6 bases). The CDR3 spans 16 residues. Trimming removed 5 bases at V and 6 bases at J, with 22 bases between. The germline CDR1 and CDR2 sequences are LGHNA and YSLEER. The CDR3 DNA sequence: TGCGCCAGCAGCGGGACCTTCTCAGGGGCGCGAGATGGCTACACCTTC. Protein: CASSGTFSGARDGYTF.

The chain carries TRBV7-2 and TRBJ1-2; possible D gene TRBD1, 5 bases. Trimming stripped 4 bases from V and 0 bases from J, with 9 bases between. This CDR3 has 14 residues. CDR1 is SGHTA and CDR2 is FQGNSA in the germline V gene. DNA for the CDR3: TGTGCCAGCAGCTCACCGGGGCCTAACTATGGCTACACCTTC. Translation gives CASSSPGPNYGYTF.

The chain recombines TRBV6-1 with TRBJ2-3, with D perhaps assigned TRBD1 or TRBD2 (6 bases each). The germline CDR1 and CDR2 sequences are MNHNS and SASEGT. The V gene lost 7 bases and the J gene lost 2 bases, with 16 bases spanning the gap. The CDR3 sequence is 15 residues long. The CDR3 region has the DNA TGTGCCAGCACCAGAACGAGGGGGGCCACAGATACGCAGTATTTT. Amino acids: CASTRTRGATDTQYF.

The chain recombines TRBV27 with TRBJ1-6; D ambiguous. V shed 2 bases and J shed 4 bases, with 12 bases lying between them. CDR3 size: 16 residues. CDR1 MNHEY and CDR2 SMNVEV come from the germline V gene (reference sequence). For the CDR3, the DNA is TGTGCCAGCAGTTTAGCGAGCGCCCATTATAATTCACCCCTCCACTTT. Translating it yields CASSLASAHYNSPLHF.

There are a few counts of this clone. The genes are TRBV6-6 and TRBJ2-7, with no clear D. The germline V gene encodes CDR1 MNHNY and CDR2 SVGAGI (reference sequence). This CDR3 has 12 residues. V was clipped by 10 bases and J by 5 bases, with 15 bases between them. CDR3 residues: CATISLDHEQYF. CDR3 DNA: TGTGCCACGATCTCCCTGGACCACGAGCAGTACTTC.

Written as DNA, the CDR3 is TGTGCCAGCAGTTTACTAGCGAGTACGTACAATGAGCAGTTCTTC. It yields the protein CASSLLASTYNEQFF. The chain joins TRBV6-4 to TRBJ2-1; TRBD2 matches at 7 bases. The V segment lost 5 bases and the J segment 4 bases; nucleotides outside the gene matches: 8. The V gene's germline CDR1 is MRHNA and CDR2 SNTAGT. CDR3 length equals 15 residues.